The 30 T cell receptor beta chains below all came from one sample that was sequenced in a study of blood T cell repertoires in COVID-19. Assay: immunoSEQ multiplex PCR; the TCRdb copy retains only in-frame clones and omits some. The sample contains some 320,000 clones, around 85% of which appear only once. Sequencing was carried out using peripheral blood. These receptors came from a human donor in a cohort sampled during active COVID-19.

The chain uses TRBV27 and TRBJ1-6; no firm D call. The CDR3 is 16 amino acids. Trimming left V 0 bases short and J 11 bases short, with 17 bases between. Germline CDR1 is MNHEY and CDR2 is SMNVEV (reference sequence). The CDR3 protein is CASSLSFGRTRTPLHF. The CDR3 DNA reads TGTGCCAGCAGTTTATCGTTCGGAAGGACTAGGACACCCCTCCACTTT.

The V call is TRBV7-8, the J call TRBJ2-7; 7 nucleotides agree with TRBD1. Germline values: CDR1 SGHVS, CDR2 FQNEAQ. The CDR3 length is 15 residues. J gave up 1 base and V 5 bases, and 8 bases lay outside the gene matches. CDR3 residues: CASSVSTGWSYEQYF. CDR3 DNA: TGTGCCAGCAGCGTATCGACAGGGTGGTCCTACGAGCAGTACTTC.

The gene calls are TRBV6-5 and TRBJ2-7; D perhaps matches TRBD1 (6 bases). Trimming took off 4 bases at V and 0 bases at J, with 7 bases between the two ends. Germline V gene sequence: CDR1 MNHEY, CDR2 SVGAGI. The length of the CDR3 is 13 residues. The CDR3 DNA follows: TGTGCCAGCAGTTGGGACAACTCCTACGAGCAGTACTTC. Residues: CASSWDNSYEQYF.

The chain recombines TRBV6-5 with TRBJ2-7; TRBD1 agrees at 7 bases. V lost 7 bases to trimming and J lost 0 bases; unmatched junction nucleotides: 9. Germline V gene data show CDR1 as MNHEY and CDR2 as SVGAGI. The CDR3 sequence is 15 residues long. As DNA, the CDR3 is TGTGCCAGCACTCCACAGGGGATGGCCTCCTACGAGCAGTACTTC. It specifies CASTPQGMASYEQYF.

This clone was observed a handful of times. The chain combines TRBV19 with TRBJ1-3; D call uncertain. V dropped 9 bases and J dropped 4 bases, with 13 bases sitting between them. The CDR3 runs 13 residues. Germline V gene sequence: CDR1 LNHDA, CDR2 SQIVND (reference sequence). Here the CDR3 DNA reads TGTGCCAGCACGTATACGGGGGGAAACACCATATATTTT. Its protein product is CASTYTGGNTIYF.

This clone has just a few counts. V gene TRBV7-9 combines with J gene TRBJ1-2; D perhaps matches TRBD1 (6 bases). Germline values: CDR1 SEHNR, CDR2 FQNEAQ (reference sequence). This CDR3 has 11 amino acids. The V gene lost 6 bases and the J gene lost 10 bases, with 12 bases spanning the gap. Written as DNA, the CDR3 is TGTGCCAGCAGGCAACAGGGTCCCTACACCTTC. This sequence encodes CASRQQGPYTF.

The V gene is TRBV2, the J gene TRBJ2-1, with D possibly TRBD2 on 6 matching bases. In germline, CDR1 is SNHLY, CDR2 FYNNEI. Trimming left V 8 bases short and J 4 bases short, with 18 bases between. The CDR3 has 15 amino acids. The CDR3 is CASDSGGLTYNEQFF. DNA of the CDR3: TGTGCCAGCGACTCCGGGGGACTTACTTACAATGAGCAGTTCTTC.

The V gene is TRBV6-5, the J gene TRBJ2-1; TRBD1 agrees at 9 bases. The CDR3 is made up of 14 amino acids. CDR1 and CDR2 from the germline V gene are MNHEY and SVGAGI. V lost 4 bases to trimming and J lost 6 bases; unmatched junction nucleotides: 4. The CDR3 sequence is CASSLQGAINEQFF. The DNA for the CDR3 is TGTGCCAGCAGTTTACAGGGGGCTATCAATGAGCAGTTCTTC.

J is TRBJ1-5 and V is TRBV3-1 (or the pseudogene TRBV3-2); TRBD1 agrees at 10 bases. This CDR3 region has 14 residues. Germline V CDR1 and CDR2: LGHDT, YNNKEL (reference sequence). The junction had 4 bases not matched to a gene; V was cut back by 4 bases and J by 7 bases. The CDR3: CASSPTGGGQPQHF. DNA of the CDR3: TGTGCCAGCAGCCCGACAGGGGGCGGGCAGCCCCAGCATTTT.

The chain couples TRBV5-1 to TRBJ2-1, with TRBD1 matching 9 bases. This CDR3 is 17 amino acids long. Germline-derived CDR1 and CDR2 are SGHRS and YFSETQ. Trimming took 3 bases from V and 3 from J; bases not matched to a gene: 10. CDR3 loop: CASSYTGGMHSYNEQFF. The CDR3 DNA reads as TGCGCCAGCAGCTACACAGGGGGCATGCATAGCTACAATGAGCAGTTCTTC.

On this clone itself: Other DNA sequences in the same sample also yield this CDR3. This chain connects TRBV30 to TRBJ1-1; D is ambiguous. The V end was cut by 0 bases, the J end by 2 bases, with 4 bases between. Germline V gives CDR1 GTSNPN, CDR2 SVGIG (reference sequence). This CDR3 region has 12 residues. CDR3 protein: CAWSVGNTEAFF. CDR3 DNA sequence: TGTGCCTGGAGTGTCGGTAACACTGAAGCTTTCTTT. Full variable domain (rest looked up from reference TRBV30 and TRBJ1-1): SQTIHQWPATLVQPVGSPLSLECTVEGTSNPNLYWYRQAAGRGLQLLFYSVGIGQISSEVPQNLSASRPQDRQFILSSKKLLLSDSGFYLCAWSVGNTEAFFGQGTRLTVV.

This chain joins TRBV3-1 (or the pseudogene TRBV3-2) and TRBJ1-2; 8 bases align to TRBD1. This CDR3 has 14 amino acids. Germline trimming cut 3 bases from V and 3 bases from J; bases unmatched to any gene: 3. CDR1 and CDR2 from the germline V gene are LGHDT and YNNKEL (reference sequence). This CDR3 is CASSQATGDYGYTF. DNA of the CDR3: TGTGCCAGCAGCCAGGCGACAGGGGACTATGGCTACACCTTC.

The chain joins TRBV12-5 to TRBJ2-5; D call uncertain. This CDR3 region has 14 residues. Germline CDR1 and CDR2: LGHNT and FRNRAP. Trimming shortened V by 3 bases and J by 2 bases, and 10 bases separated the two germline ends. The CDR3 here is CASGFRYSQETQYF. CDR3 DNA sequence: TGTGCTAGTGGTTTCAGGTACAGTCAAGAGACCCAGTACTTC.

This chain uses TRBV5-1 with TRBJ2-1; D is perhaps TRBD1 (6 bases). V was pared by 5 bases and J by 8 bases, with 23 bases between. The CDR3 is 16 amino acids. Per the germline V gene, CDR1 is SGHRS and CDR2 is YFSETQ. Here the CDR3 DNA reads TGCGCCAGCAGGTTTACGACGGGACACCTTATCGATGAGCAGTTCTTC. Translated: CASRFTTGHLIDEQFF.

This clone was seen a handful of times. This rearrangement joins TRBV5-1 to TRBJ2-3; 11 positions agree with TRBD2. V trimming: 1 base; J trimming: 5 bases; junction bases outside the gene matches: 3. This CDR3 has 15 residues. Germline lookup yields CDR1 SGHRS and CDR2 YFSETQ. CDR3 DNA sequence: TGCGCCAGCAGCTTGATGGGACTAGCGGAAGATACGCAGTATTTT. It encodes CASSLMGLAEDTQYF.

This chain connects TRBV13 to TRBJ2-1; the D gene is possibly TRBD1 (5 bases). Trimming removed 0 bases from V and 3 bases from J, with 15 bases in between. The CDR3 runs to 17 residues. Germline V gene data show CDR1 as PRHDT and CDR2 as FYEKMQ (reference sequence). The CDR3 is CASSLGGREGDYNEQFF. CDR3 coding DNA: TGTGCCAGCAGCTTAGGTGGCAGAGAAGGGGACTACAATGAGCAGTTCTTC.

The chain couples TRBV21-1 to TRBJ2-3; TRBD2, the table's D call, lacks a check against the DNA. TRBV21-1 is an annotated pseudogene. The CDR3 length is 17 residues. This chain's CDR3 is CASSKGVTSGYTDTQYF. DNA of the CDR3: TGTGCCAGCAGCAAAGGTGTTACTAGCGGATACACAGATACGCAGTATTTT.

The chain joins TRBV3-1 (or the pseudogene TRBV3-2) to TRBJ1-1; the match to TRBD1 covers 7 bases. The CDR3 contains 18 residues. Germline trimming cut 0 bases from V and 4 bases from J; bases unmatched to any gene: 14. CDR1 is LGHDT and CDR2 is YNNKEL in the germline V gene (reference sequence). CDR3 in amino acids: CASSQERGQPFVGTEAFF. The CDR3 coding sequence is TGTGCCAGCAGCCAAGAGAGGGGACAGCCTTTCGTTGGCACTGAAGCTTTCTTT.

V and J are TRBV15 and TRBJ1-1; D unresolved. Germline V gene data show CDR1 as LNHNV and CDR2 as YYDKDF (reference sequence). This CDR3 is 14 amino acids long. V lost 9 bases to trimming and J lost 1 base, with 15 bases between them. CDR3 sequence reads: CATGLGGANTEAFF. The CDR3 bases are TGTGCCACGGGCTTAGGAGGAGCGAACACTGAAGCTTTCTTT.

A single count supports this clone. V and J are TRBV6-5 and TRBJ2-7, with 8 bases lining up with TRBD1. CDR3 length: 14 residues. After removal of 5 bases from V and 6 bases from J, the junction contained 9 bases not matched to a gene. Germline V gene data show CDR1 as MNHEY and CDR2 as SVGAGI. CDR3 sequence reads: CASSQDREVSEQYF. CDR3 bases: TGTGCCAGCAGTCAGGACAGGGAAGTTAGCGAGCAGTACTTC.

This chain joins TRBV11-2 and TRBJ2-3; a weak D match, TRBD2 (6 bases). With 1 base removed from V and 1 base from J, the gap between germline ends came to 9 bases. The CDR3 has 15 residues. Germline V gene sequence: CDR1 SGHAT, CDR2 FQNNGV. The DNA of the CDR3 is TGTGCCAGCAGCTTAGGAGCTAGCGGCACAGATACGCAGTATTTT. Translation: CASSLGASGTDTQYF.

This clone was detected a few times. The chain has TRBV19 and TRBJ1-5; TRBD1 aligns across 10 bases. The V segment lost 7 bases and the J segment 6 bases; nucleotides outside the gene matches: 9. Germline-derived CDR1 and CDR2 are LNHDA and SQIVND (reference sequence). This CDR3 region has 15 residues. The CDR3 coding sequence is TGTGCCAGTAAGGGGACAGGGGAAAGATTTCAGCCCCAGCATTTT. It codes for CASKGTGERFQPQHF.

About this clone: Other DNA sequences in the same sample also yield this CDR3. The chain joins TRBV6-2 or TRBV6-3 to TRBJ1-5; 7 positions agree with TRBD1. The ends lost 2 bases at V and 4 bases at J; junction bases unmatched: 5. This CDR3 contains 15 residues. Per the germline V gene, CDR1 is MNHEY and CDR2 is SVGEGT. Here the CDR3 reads CASSYVGQPNQPQHF. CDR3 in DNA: TGTGCCAGCAGTTACGTGGGACAGCCAAATCAGCCCCAGCATTTT.

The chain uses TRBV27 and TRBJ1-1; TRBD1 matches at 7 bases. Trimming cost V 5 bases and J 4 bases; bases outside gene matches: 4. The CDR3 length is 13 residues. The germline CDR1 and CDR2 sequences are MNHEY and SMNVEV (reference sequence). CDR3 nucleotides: TGTGCCAGCAGTACCTACAGGGGCACTGAAGCTTTCTTT. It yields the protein CASSTYRGTEAFF.

The CDR3 here is CSVVTGGRNYGYTF. CDR3 DNA: TGCAGCGTTGTGACAGGGGGGAGAAACTATGGCTACACCTTC. V and J are TRBV29-1 and TRBJ1-2; 9 bases are a match to TRBD1. Trimming took 4 bases from V and 2 from J; bases not matched to a gene: 5. CDR3 length: 14 residues. The germline V gene encodes CDR1 SQVTM and CDR2 ANQGSEA.

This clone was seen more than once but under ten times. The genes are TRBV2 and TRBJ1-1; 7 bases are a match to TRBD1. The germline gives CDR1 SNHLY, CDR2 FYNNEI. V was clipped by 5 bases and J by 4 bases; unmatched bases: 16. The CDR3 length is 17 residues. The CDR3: CASSPPGQRVRGTEAFF. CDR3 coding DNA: TGTGCCAGCAGTCCTCCGGGACAGAGGGTAAGAGGCACTGAAGCTTTCTTT.

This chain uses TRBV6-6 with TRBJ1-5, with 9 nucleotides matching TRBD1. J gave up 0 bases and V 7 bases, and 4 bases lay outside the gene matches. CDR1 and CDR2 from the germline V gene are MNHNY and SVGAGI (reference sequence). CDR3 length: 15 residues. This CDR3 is CASTKTGGSNQPQHF. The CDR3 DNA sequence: TGTGCCAGCACCAAGACAGGGGGTAGCAATCAGCCCCAGCATTTT.

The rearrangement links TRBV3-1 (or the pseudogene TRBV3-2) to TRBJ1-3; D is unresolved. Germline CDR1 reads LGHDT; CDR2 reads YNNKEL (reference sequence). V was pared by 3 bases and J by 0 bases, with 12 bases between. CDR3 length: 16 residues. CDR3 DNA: TGTGCCAGCAGCCATATAAAAAGAGGCTCTGGAAACACCATATATTTT. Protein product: CASSHIKRGSGNTIYF.

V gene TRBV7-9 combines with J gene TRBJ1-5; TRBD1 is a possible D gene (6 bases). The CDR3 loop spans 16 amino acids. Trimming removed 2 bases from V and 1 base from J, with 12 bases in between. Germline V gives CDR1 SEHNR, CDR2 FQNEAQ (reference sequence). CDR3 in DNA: TGTGCCAGCAGCTTAAATCGGGGGGCGAGCAATCAGCCCCAGCATTTT. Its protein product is CASSLNRGASNQPQHF.

The CDR3 nucleotides read TGTGCCAGCAGCTTGCACAGGGGGATTGTTAGGGGAACCTACGAGCAGTACTTC. Translation: CASSLHRGIVRGTYEQYF. The rearrangement links TRBV5-6 to TRBJ2-7; the match to TRBD1 covers 8 bases. With 1 base clipped from V and 2 bases from J, the junction kept 14 bases outside the gene matches. CDR1 SGHDT and CDR2 YYEEEE come from the germline V gene. The CDR3 sequence is 18 residues long.